The 29 T cell receptor beta chains given below trace back to one sample, sequenced in a study of blood T cell repertoires in COVID-19. The assay was immunoSEQ multiplex PCR, and TCRdb's table has in-frame clones only and misses some. The data show about 180,000 clones, roughly 88% seen once. Material: PBMCs or T cells enriched from blood (not recorded which). The receptors were sampled from a woman under 30 who had recovered from COVID-19.

V gene TRBV5-4 combines with J gene TRBJ1-2, with a tentative D call TRBD1 (5 bases). The CDR3 is made up of 14 amino acids. V was pared by 0 bases and J by 6 bases, with 12 bases between. Germline assignment: CDR1 SGHNT and CDR2 YYREEE (reference sequence). CDR3 sequence reads: CASSLDGAADGYTF. The CDR3 nucleotides are TGTGCCAGCAGCTTGGATGGGGCCGCGGATGGCTACACCTTC.

This clone appeared a few times. V is TRBV28 and J is TRBJ1-6; D gene ambiguous. Trimming shortened V by 4 bases and J by 0 bases, and 16 bases separated the two germline ends. There are 18 residues in the CDR3. Germline CDR1 reads MDHEN; CDR2 reads SYDVKM. CDR3 region: CASSWGFDGSSYNSPLHF. The CDR3 DNA follows: TGTGCCAGCAGTTGGGGATTTGACGGGAGCTCCTATAATTCACCCCTCCACTTT.

The V and J genes are TRBV7-9 and TRBJ1-4; D call uncertain. This CDR3 contains 17 residues. Germline CDR1 reads SEHNR; CDR2 reads FQNEAQ (reference sequence). V lost 5 bases and J lost 0, with 16 bases in between. The CDR3 protein is CASSPRVGVATNEKLFF. Written as DNA, the CDR3 is TGTGCCAGCAGCCCGCGGGTCGGAGTTGCAACTAATGAAAAACTGTTTTTT.

The J gene is TRBJ1-1, the V gene TRBV28; 8 positions agree with TRBD1. Trimming at V came to 6 bases and at J to 4 bases, leaving 7 bases not matched to a gene. CDR1 MDHEN and CDR2 SYDVKM come from the germline V gene. The CDR3 length is 14 residues. Here the CDR3 reads CASSDRGSPTEAFF. DNA for the CDR3: TGTGCCAGCAGCGACAGGGGCTCGCCCACTGAAGCTTTCTTT.

The chain recombines TRBV10-2 with TRBJ1-5; D ambiguous. The CDR3 length is 16 residues. Per the germline V gene, CDR1 is WSHSY and CDR2 is SAAADI. Trimming pared 0 bases from V and 0 bases from J, leaving 9 bases between. CDR3 loop: CASSESRINSNQPQHF. In DNA form, the CDR3 reads TGCGCCAGCAGTGAGTCGCGGATCAATAGCAATCAGCCCCAGCATTTT.

This clone was found once. The J gene is TRBJ1-3, the V gene TRBV11-2; D is undetermined. The CDR3 has 14 residues. Trimming left V 5 bases short and J 0 bases short, with 8 bases between. Germline values: CDR1 SGHAT, CDR2 FQNNGV. The CDR3 DNA is TGTGCCAGCAGCCCTTCGAGCTCTGGAAACACCATATATTTT. It codes for CASSPSSSGNTIYF.

The chain has TRBV5-1 and TRBJ1-5; 12 bases fit TRBD1. V shed 0 bases and J 6 bases; nucleotides not matched to a gene: 4. The CDR3 covers 16 residues. CDR1 is SGHRS, CDR2 YFSETQ, per germline. As DNA, the CDR3 is TGCGCCAGCAGCTTGGGCGGGACAGGGGGCGGTCAGCCCCAGCATTTT. It is translated as CASSLGGTGGGQPQHF.

The chain combines TRBV25-1 with TRBJ1-1; 7 bases match TRBD1. The CDR3 is 12 amino acids. After removal of 3 bases from V and 7 bases from J, the junction contained 2 bases not matched to a gene. Germline V gives CDR1 MGHDK, CDR2 SYGVNS. CDR3 bases: TGTGCCAGCAGTGAGGGACAGCTTGAAGCTTTCTTT. This codes for CASSEGQLEAFF.

The chain uses TRBV28 and TRBJ2-7, with D maybe TRBD1 (6 bases). The germline gives CDR1 MDHEN, CDR2 SYDVKM. With 2 bases removed from V and 6 bases from J, the gap between germline ends came to 26 bases. There are 18 residues in the CDR3. For the CDR3, the DNA is TGTGCCAGCAGTTTAAATACAGGGCCCCTCCCCAAGATTGGCGAGCAGTACTTC. This codes for CASSLNTGPLPKIGEQYF.

The V call is TRBV30, the J call TRBJ2-5; D is ambiguous. CDR1 is GTSNPN and CDR2 is SVGIG in the germline V gene (reference sequence). V was cut by 5 bases and J by 2 bases, with 9 bases left in between. This CDR3 is built from 12 residues. The CDR3 coding sequence is TGTGCCTGGGGGCGATTTCAAGAGACCCAGTACTTC. Its translation: CAWGRFQETQYF.

The chain links TRBV11-2 to TRBJ2-1, with a tentative D call TRBD1 (5 bases). Trimming took off 4 bases at V and 0 bases at J, with 19 bases between the two ends. Germline V lookup: CDR1 SGHAT, CDR2 FQNNGV. This CDR3 spans 18 amino acids. Here the CDR3 DNA reads TGTGCCAGCAGCTCCAATTACGAAGCAGGGAACTCCTACAATGAGCAGTTCTTC. Translated: CASSSNYEAGNSYNEQFF.

J is TRBJ1-4 and V is TRBV14; 8 bases agree with TRBD1. Losses at the gene ends were 6 bases for V and 5 bases for J; bases not matched to a gene: 8. Looked up from germline, CDR1 is SGHDN and CDR2 is FVKESK. The CDR3 consists of 15 residues. This CDR3 reads CASSRARTGNEKLFF. CDR3 coding DNA: TGTGCCAGCAGTCGAGCTCGGACAGGGAATGAAAAACTGTTTTTT.

The chain joins TRBV2 to TRBJ2-7; TRBD1 agrees at 9 bases. Germline loops: CDR1 SNHLY, CDR2 FYNNEI. V lost 6 bases to trimming and J lost 1 base; unmatched junction nucleotides: 10. The CDR3 extends over 16 amino acids. The CDR3 is CASRARPGQGSYEQYF. CDR3 DNA: TGTGCCAGCAGAGCCAGACCGGGACAGGGATCCTACGAGCAGTACTTC.

The V gene is TRBV6-4, the J gene TRBJ2-1, with D tentatively TRBD2 (5 bases). Germline assignment: CDR1 MRHNA and CDR2 SNTAGT. Trimming removed 0 bases from V and 10 bases from J, with 10 bases in between. The CDR3 extends over 13 amino acids. The DNA of the CDR3 is TGTGCCAGCAGTGACTCCCTGACTAAAGAGCAGTTCTTC. This encodes CASSDSLTKEQFF.

This chain uses TRBV5-6 with TRBJ1-3; D might be TRBD1 (6 bases). The CDR3 runs 16 residues. Germline V gives CDR1 SGHDT, CDR2 YYEEEE. The V end was cut by 0 bases, the J end by 0 bases, with 10 bases between. The CDR3 spells CASSLEGTLSGNTIYF. The DNA of the CDR3 is TGTGCCAGCAGCTTGGAAGGGACACTCTCTGGAAACACCATATATTTT.

The sample holds a few counts of this clone. The chain joins TRBV29-1 to TRBJ2-1; a possible D gene is TRBD1 (6 bases). CDR1 is SQVTM and CDR2 is ANQGSEA in the germline V gene. V lost 5 bases and J lost 4, with 12 bases in between. The length of the CDR3 is 13 residues. The CDR3: CSVPATGYNEQFF. The CDR3 DNA is TGCAGCGTTCCCGCCACAGGGTACAATGAGCAGTTCTTC.

The V call is TRBV29-1, the J call TRBJ2-5; D not certain. Deletions cut 7 bases from V and 2 bases from J, with 5 bases between. The CDR3 runs to 10 residues. The germline V gene encodes CDR1 SQVTM and CDR2 ANQGSEA. The CDR3 DNA is TGCAGCGGCAGACAAGAGACCCAGTACTTC. Protein product: CSGRQETQYF.

V and J are TRBV10-3 and TRBJ2-7, with TRBD2 as a possible D gene (5 bases). The CDR3 has 15 amino acids. Germline V gene sequence: CDR1 ENHRY, CDR2 SYGVKD. Trimming stripped 10 bases from V and 2 bases from J, with 21 bases between. The CDR3 loop reads CATRTRTRGTYEQYF. The CDR3 bases are TGTGCCACCAGGACGAGGACTCGAGGCACCTACGAGCAGTACTTC.

This sequence joins TRBV18 and TRBJ2-1, with a possible D match to TRBD1 (5 bases). This CDR3 comprises 13 residues. The ends were cut back, 2 bases at V and 6 bases at J, with 8 bases in the middle. The germline CDR1 and CDR2 sequences are KGHSH and LQKENI. This chain's CDR3 is CASSPIQGNEQFF. The CDR3 DNA sequence: TGTGCCAGCTCACCAATCCAGGGCAATGAGCAGTTCTTC. Using reference TRBV18 and TRBJ2-1 for the parts outside the CDR3, the full variable domain is NAGVMQNPRHLVRRRGQEARLRCSPMKGHSHVYWYRQLPEEGLKFMVYLQKENIIDESGMPKERFSAEFPKEGPSILRIQQVVRGDSAAYFCASSPIQGNEQFFGPGTRLTVL.

The chain is built from TRBV28 and TRBJ1-2, with D possibly TRBD1 on 5 matching bases. V lost 7 bases, J lost 4 bases, and 16 bases lay in between. The CDR3 contains 14 residues. Germline V gene data show CDR1 as MDHEN and CDR2 as SYDVKM. This CDR3 reads CASTSGGVFYGYTF. CDR3 DNA sequence: TGTGCCAGCACGTCGGGGGGAGTCTTCTATGGCTACACCTTC.

This chain links TRBV3-1 (or the pseudogene TRBV3-2) with TRBJ1-2; D perhaps matches TRBD1 (5 bases). The germline CDR1 and CDR2 sequences are LGHDT and YNNKEL (reference sequence). The V and J ends lost 0 bases and 1 base respectively, with 9 bases between them. CDR3 length: 15 amino acids. The CDR3 coding sequence is TGTGCCAGCAGCCAAGATGCCCAGGGTAACTATGGCTACACCTTC. Translation gives CASSQDAQGNYGYTF.

This chain joins TRBV5-6 and TRBJ2-7, with D possibly matching TRBD1 (5 bases). V lost 3 bases and J lost 5, with 15 bases in between. The germline CDR1 and CDR2 sequences are SGHDT and YYEEEE. The CDR3 extends over 14 amino acids. CDR3 residues: CASSSGRTVHEQYF. The CDR3 DNA follows: TGTGCCAGCAGCTCAGGGCGGACGGTCCACGAGCAGTACTTC.

The rearrangement joins TRBV2 to TRBJ2-1, with 9 nucleotides matching TRBD2. The V gene end was trimmed by 6 bases and the J gene end by 1 base; junction bases not matched to a gene: 7. In germline, CDR1 is SNHLY, CDR2 FYNNEI. The CDR3 runs 16 residues. The CDR3 sequence: CASRSLAGGSYNEQFF. Written as DNA, the CDR3 is TGTGCCAGCAGGTCCTTGGCGGGGGGGTCCTACAATGAGCAGTTCTTC.

The J gene is TRBJ1-3, the V gene TRBV15; 8 bases align to TRBD1. V dropped 1 base and J dropped 3; count of bases not matched to a gene: 2. The CDR3 is made up of 15 amino acids. CDR1 and CDR2 from the germline V gene are LNHNV and YYDKDF (reference sequence). The CDR3 loop is CATSRGQGIGNTIYF. The CDR3 DNA reads TGTGCCACCAGCAGAGGACAGGGGATTGGAAACACCATATATTTT.

The chain combines TRBV24-1 with TRBJ1-1, with TRBD1 matching over 7 bases. Trimming cost V 7 bases and J 9 bases; bases outside gene matches: 7. CDR1 and CDR2 from the germline V gene are KGHDR and SFDVKD. The CDR3 is 12 amino acids. DNA for the CDR3: TGTGCCACCAGACAGGGGCCAAACCAAGCTTTCTTT. It specifies CATRQGPNQAFF.

The CDR3 loop is CASSLSPSQETQYF. CDR3 coding DNA: TGTGCCAGCAGCTTATCGCCCTCTCAGGAGACCCAGTACTTC. This chain uses TRBV7-2 with TRBJ2-5; no firm D call. The V and J ends lost 2 bases and 5 bases respectively, with 12 bases between them. The CDR3 is made up of 14 amino acids. Germline CDR1 is SGHTA and CDR2 is FQGNSA.

This chain joins TRBV9 and TRBJ1-2; D remains ambiguous. The CDR3 loop spans 15 amino acids. CDR1 and CDR2 (germline): SGDLS, YYNGEE. Between the trimmed V and J ends, which lost 3 bases and 7 bases, there was a span of 19 bases. In nucleotides, the CDR3 is TGTGCCAGCAGCGACCCCGGGAGCGCGAATAGTGGCTACACCTTC. Residues: CASSDPGSANSGYTF. The whole variable domain, remainder taken from reference TRBV9 and TRBJ1-2, is DSGVTQTPKHLITATGQRVTLRCSPRSGDLSVYWYQQSLDQGLQFLIQYYNGEERAKGNILERFSAQQFPDLHSELNLSSLELGDSALYFCASSDPGSANSGYTFGSGTRLTVV.

The rearrangement uses TRBV2 and TRBJ2-1, with a weak D call TRBD2 (7 bases). CDR3 length equals 15 residues. Germline CDR1 is SNHLY and CDR2 is FYNNEI. Between the trimmed V and J ends, which lost 7 bases and 5 bases, there was a span of 18 bases. Here the CDR3 reads CASNRGGDTHNEQFF. The CDR3 DNA follows: TGTGCCAGCAATCGAGGGGGGGACACCCACAATGAGCAGTTCTTC.

The chain carries TRBV9 and TRBJ2-5; D is possibly TRBD2 (5 bases). Germline lookup yields CDR1 SGDLS and CDR2 YYNGEE. V lost 0 bases, J lost 2 bases, and 11 bases lay in between. The CDR3 has 15 amino acids. The CDR3 region is CASSVAPGIQETQYF. The CDR3 DNA is TGTGCCAGCAGCGTAGCTCCGGGGATACAAGAGACCCAGTACTTC.